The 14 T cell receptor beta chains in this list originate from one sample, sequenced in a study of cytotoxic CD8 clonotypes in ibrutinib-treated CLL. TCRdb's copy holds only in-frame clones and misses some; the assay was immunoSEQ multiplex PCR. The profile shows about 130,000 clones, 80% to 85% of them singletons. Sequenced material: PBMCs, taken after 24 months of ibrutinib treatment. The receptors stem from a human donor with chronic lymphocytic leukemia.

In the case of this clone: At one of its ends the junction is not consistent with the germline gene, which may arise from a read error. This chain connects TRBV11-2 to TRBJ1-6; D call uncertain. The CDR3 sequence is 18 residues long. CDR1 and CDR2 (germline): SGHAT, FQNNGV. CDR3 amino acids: CASTLDEAPSSYNSPLHF. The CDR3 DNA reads TGTGCCAGCACCTTAGATGAGGCCCCTAGCTCCTATAATTCACCCCTCCACTTT.

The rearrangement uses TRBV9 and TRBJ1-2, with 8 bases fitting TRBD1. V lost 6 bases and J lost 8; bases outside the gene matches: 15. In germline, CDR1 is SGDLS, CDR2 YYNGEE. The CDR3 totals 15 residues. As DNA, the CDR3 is TGTGCCAGCACCGTGTCAGACAGGGGCTTGGAAGGCTACACCTTC. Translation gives CASTVSDRGLEGYTF.

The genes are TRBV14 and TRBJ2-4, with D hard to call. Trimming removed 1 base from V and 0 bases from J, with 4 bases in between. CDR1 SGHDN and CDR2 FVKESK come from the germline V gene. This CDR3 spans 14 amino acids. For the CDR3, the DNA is TGTGCCAGCAGCCAAGTTGTAGCCAAAAACATTCAGTACTTC. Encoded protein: CASSQVVAKNIQYF.

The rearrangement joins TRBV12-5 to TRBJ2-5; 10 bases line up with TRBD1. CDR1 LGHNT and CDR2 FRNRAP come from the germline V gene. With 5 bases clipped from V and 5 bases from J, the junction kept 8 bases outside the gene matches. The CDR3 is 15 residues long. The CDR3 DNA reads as TGTGCTAGTGGTCCCGGGACAGGGGAATTTGAGACCCAGTACTTC. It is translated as CASGPGTGEFETQYF.

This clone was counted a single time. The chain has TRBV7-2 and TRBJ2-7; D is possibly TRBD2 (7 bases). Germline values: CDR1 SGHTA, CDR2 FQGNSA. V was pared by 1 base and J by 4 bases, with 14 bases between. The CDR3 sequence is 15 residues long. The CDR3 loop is CASSLVGGGRYEQYF. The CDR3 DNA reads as TGTGCCAGCAGCTTAGTAGGGGGGGGACGGTACGAGCAGTACTTC.

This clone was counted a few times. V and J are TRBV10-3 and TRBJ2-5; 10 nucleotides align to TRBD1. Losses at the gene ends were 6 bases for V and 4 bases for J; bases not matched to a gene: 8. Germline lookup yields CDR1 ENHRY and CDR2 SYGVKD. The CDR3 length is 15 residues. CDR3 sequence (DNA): TGTGCCATCAGGCCGGGACAGGGGATGGGAGAGACCCAGTACTTC. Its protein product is CAIRPGQGMGETQYF.

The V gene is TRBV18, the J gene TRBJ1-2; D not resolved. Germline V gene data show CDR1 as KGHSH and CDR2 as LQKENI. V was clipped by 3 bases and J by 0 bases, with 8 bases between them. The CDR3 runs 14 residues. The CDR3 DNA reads TGTGCCAGCTCACCCCTTGTAACTAACTATGGCTACACCTTC. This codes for CASSPLVTNYGYTF. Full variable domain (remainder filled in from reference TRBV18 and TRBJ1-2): NAGVMQNPRHLVRRRGQEARLRCSPMKGHSHVYWYRQLPEEGLKFMVYLQKENIIDESGMPKERFSAEFPKEGPSILRIQQVVRGDSAAYFCASSPLVTNYGYTFGSGTRLTVV.

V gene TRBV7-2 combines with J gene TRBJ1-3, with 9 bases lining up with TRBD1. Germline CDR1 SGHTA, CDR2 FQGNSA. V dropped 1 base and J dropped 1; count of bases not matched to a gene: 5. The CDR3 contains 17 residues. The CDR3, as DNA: TGTGCCAGCAGCTTAGACAGGGGGCTCTTTTCTGGAAACACCATATATTTT. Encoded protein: CASSLDRGLFSGNTIYF.

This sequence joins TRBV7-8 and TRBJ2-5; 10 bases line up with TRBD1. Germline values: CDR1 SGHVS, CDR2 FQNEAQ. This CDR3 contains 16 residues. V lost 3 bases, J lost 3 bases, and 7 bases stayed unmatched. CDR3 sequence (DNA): TGTGCCAGCAGCTTCGACGGGACAGGGGCCAAAGAGACCCAGTACTTC. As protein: CASSFDGTGAKETQYF.

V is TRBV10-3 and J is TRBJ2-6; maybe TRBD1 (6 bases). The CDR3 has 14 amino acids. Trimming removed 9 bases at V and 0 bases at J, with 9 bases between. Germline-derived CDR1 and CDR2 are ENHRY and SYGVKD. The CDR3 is CAIQGDSGANVLTF. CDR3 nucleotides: TGTGCCATACAGGGAGACTCTGGGGCCAACGTCCTGACTTTC.

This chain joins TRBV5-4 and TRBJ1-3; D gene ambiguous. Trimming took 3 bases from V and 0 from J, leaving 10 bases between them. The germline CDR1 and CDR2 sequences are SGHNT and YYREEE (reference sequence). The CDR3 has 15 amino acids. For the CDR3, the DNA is TGTGCCAGCAGCTCAGTTTCCGGCTCTGGAAACACCATATATTTT. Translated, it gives CASSSVSGSGNTIYF.

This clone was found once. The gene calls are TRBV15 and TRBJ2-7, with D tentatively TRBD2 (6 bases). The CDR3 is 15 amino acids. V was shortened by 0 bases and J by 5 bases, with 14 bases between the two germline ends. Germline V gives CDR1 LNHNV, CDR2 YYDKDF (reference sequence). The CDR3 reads CATSRDMGGSHEQYF. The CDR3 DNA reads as TGTGCCACCAGCAGAGATATGGGGGGATCGCACGAGCAGTACTTC. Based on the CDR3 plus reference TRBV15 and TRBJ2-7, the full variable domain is DAMVIQNPRYQVTQFGKPVTLSCSQTLNHNVMYWYQQKSSQAPKLLFHYYDKDFNNEADTPDNFQSRRPNTSFCFLDIRSPGLGDTAMYLCATSRDMGGSHEQYFGPGTRLTVT.

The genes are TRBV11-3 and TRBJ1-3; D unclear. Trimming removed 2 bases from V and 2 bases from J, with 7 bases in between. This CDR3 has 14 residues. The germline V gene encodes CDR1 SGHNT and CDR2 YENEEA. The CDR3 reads CASSLSGPGNTIYF. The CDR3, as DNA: TGTGCCAGCAGCTTATCCGGGCCTGGAAACACCATATATTTT.

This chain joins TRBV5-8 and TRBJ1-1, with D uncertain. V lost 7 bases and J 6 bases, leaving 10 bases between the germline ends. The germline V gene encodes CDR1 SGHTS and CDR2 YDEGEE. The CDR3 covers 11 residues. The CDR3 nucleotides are TGTGCCAGCCGCGTAAGATCTGAAGCTTTCTTT. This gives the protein CASRVRSEAFF.